This T cell receptor beta chain was captured in a study of OX40 agonist ivuxolimab in advanced cancers. About the study: A diagnosis of hepatocellular carcinoma, melanoma, renal cell or head and neck cancer was present in dose-escalation patients.

Repertoires were generated with immunoSEQ multiplex PCR, while TCRdb's copy carries only in-frame clones and drops some. Among approximately 48,000 clones listed, over 65% were seen once. Patients with autoimmune history or systemic immunosuppression were excluded. V was clipped by 1 base and J by 5 bases, with 15 bases between them. Germline values: CDR1 LNHDA, CDR2 SQIVND (reference sequence). The length of the CDR3 is 15 residues. The V call is TRBV19, the J call TRBJ2-7, with a possible D match to TRBD2 (5 bases). Sequences were derived from CD4+ or CD8+ T cells sorted from blood, sampled in a trial of the OX40 agonist ivuxolimab. The TCR sequence derives from an adult with an advanced solid tumor such as melanoma, head and neck, liver or kidney cancer. The CDR3 nucleotides read TGTGCCAGTAGTATAGCAGCGGAGCCCACCCACGAGCAGTACTTC. This encodes CASSIAAEPTHEQYF.